One sample yielded the 32 T cell receptor beta chains listed below, sequenced in a study of OX40 agonist ivuxolimab in advanced cancers. TCRdb keeps only in-frame clones here, not all; method: immunoSEQ multiplex PCR. The repertoire holds 85,000 to 100,000 clones, with about 92% as singletons. The sample consisted of CD4+ or CD8+ T cells sorted from blood, taken in a trial of the OX40 agonist ivuxolimab. The receptors were sampled from an adult with an advanced solid tumor such as melanoma, head and neck, liver or kidney cancer.

The chain links TRBV6-1 to TRBJ2-4; a weak D match, TRBD2 (5 bases). The CDR3 runs 20 residues. Trimming cost V 2 bases and J 7 bases, with 30 bases left between them. CDR1 MNHNS and CDR2 SASEGT come from the germline V gene. CDR3 loop: CASSEYQNPNLESGRNIQYF. The CDR3 region has the DNA TGTGCCAGCAGTGAATACCAGAATCCTAATTTGGAGAGCGGCAGGAACATTCAGTACTTC.

The chain is built from TRBV5-5 and TRBJ2-1, with TRBD2 matching 7 bases. The V gene's germline CDR1 is SGHKS and CDR2 YYEKEE (reference sequence). This CDR3 comprises 14 residues. The trim removed 7 bases at V and 5 bases at J, leaving 9 bases unmatched. The CDR3 sequence is CASHRAGDNNEQFF. For the CDR3, the DNA is TGTGCCAGCCATCGGGCGGGGGATAACAATGAGCAGTTCTTC.

The rearrangement uses TRBV4-3 and TRBJ2-7, with D perhaps given as TRBD1 or TRBD2 (6 bases each). V gave up 3 bases and J gave up 4 bases, with 19 bases separating them. The CDR3 sequence is 16 residues long. Germline CDR1 is LGHNA and CDR2 is YSLEER. DNA for the CDR3: TGCGCCAGCAGCCAGGGGGGAGGTGGGGGCCTATACGAGCAGTACTTC. It encodes CASSQGGGGGLYEQYF.

This clone was seen only once. V gene TRBV2 combines with J gene TRBJ2-6; D not resolved. Per germline, CDR1 SNHLY and CDR2 FYNNEI. V lost 2 bases to trimming and J lost 2 bases, with 10 bases between them. This CDR3 has 16 amino acids. CDR3 in amino acids: CASSESRSAGANVLTF. In DNA form, the CDR3 reads TGTGCCAGCAGTGAAAGCCGGTCAGCTGGGGCCAACGTCCTGACTTTC.

On this clone itself: This sample includes further DNA sequences coding for the same CDR3. The V and J genes are TRBV6-6 and TRBJ1-5, with TRBD1 identical over 9 bases. Germline CDR1 and CDR2: MNHNY and SVGAGI (reference sequence). This CDR3 is built from 13 residues. V gave up 6 bases and J gave up 4 bases; unmatched junction bases: 1. The CDR3 here is CASRDRGNQPQHF. As DNA, the CDR3 is TGTGCCAGCAGGGACAGGGGTAATCAGCCCCAGCATTTT.

To note about this clone: Different DNA sequences within this sample yield the same CDR3. This chain connects TRBV5-1 to TRBJ1-3, with 9 bases matching TRBD1. Germline V gives CDR1 SGHRS, CDR2 YFSETQ. Trimming at V came to 7 bases and at J to 2 bases, leaving 7 bases not matched to a gene. The CDR3 loop spans 15 amino acids. The CDR3, as DNA: TGCGCCAGCGGGAGGGACAGGGCCCCTGGAAACACCATATATTTT. Amino acids: CASGRDRAPGNTIYF.

The chain uses TRBV28 and TRBJ1-2; D not certain. Germline V lookup: CDR1 MDHEN, CDR2 SYDVKM. V lost 5 bases, J lost 5 bases, and 21 bases lay in between. The CDR3 is made up of 16 amino acids. The CDR3 region is CASSRPRRGALYGYTF. The CDR3 DNA sequence: TGTGCCAGCAGTCGACCCCGACGCGGAGCCCTTTATGGCTACACCTTC.

The chain joins TRBV19 to TRBJ1-2; D gene unclear. V lost 3 bases to trimming and J lost 5 bases, with 10 bases between them. CDR3 size: 13 residues. CDR1 is LNHDA and CDR2 is SQIVND in the germline V gene (reference sequence). CDR3 DNA: TGTGCCAGTAGTATTTCTGAGAGTTATGGCTACACCTTC. As protein: CASSISESYGYTF.

The J gene is TRBJ2-4, the V gene TRBV5-1; D may be TRBD1 or TRBD2 (5 bases each). The V and J ends lost 5 bases and 3 bases respectively, with 21 bases between them. The germline CDR1 and CDR2 sequences are SGHRS and YFSETQ. This CDR3 has 17 residues. This chain's CDR3 is CASRGTGTVLGKNIQYF. DNA of the CDR3: TGCGCCAGCAGAGGAACGGGGACGGTGTTGGGCAAAAACATTCAGTACTTC.

The chain combines TRBV27 with TRBJ2-6; D remains ambiguous. The germline gives CDR1 MNHEY, CDR2 SMNVEV (reference sequence). The CDR3 consists of 13 residues. V lost 3 bases, J lost 0 bases, and 0 bases lay in between. CDR3 sequence (DNA): TGTGCCAGCAGTTTCTCTGGGGCCAACGTCCTGACTTTC. It encodes CASSFSGANVLTF. Variable domain in full (rest from reference TRBV27 and TRBJ2-6): EAQVTQNPRYLITVTGKKLTVTCSQNMNHEYMSWYRQDPGLGLRQIYYSMNVEVTDKGDVPEGYKVSRKEKRNFPLILESPSPNQTSLYFCASSFSGANVLTFGAGSRLTVL.

The chain couples TRBV27 to TRBJ1-2; maybe TRBD1 (6 bases). Per the germline V gene, CDR1 is MNHEY and CDR2 is SMNVEV (reference sequence). The length of the CDR3 is 13 residues. V lost 3 bases and J 6 bases, leaving 11 bases between the germline ends. The CDR3 DNA is TGTGCCAGCAGTTTCATGGGGGCGGATGGCTACACCTTC. The encoded protein is CASSFMGADGYTF.

The chain joins TRBV19 to TRBJ2-5; D unresolved. This CDR3 is built from 15 residues. Trimming cost V 2 bases and J 7 bases, with 17 bases left between them. The germline gives CDR1 LNHDA, CDR2 SQIVND (reference sequence). The CDR3 loop is CASSITPSLGGTQYF. CDR3 in DNA: TGTGCCAGTAGTATAACGCCTTCCCTTGGCGGGACCCAGTACTTC.

The chain employs TRBV6-6 and TRBJ1-5; D is uncertain. CDR1 MNHNY and CDR2 SVGAGI come from the germline V gene (reference sequence). The V end lost 9 bases, the J end lost 0 bases, and 15 bases lay between the germline ends. CDR3 length equals 15 residues. The CDR3 region is CASLYGPYSNQPQHF. The CDR3, as DNA: TGTGCCAGTTTATACGGACCTTATAGCAATCAGCCCCAGCATTTT.

V and J are TRBV30 and TRBJ2-7, with TRBD2 identical over 9 bases. The CDR3 consists of 13 residues. V shed 5 bases, J shed 2 bases, and the junction held 4 bases outside the gene matches. Germline V CDR1 and CDR2: GTSNPN, SVGIG (reference sequence). CDR3 amino acids: CAWQASGTYEQYV. For the CDR3, the DNA is TGTGCCTGGCAGGCTAGCGGGACCTACGAGCAGTACGTC.

This rearrangement joins TRBV18 to TRBJ1-2; D gene ambiguous. The germline V gene has CDR1 KGHSH and CDR2 LQKENI. This CDR3 spans 16 amino acids. V lost 0 bases, J lost 0 bases, and 11 bases lay in between. DNA for the CDR3: TGTGCCAGCTCACCACCGGGTCAGCCAACTAACTATGGCTACACCTTC. Its protein is CASSPPGQPTNYGYTF.

The chain couples TRBV28 to TRBJ1-5; 7 nucleotides align to TRBD1. J was trimmed by 0 bases and V by 5 bases; bases with no gene match: 7. Germline V lookup: CDR1 MDHEN, CDR2 SYDVKM. This CDR3 comprises 16 residues. Here the CDR3 reads CASSENRGYSNQPQHF. CDR3 bases: TGTGCCAGCAGTGAGAACAGGGGATATAGCAATCAGCCCCAGCATTTT.

This chain links TRBV2 with TRBJ2-5; no clear D gene. Germline assignment: CDR1 SNHLY and CDR2 FYNNEI. V lost 1 base and J lost 2, with 8 bases in between. The CDR3 loop spans 14 amino acids. The DNA of the CDR3 is TGTGCCAGCAGTGAAGTTCTAACTCAAGAGACCCAGTACTTC. It codes for CASSEVLTQETQYF. The entire variable domain, with the rest obtained from reference TRBV2 and TRBJ2-5, is as follows: EPEVTQTPSHQVTQMGQEVILRCVPISNHLYFYWYRQILGQKVEFLVSFYNNEISEKSEIFDDQFSVERPDGSNFTLKIRSTKLEDSAMYFCASSEVLTQETQYFGPGTRLLVL.

The chain carries TRBV6-6 and TRBJ1-6; D is undetermined. This CDR3 region has 12 residues. Germline V gene sequence: CDR1 MNHNY, CDR2 SVGAGI (reference sequence). CDR3 in DNA: TGTGCGACCCAAAACCCAGGTTCACCCCTCCACTTT. This codes for CATQNPGSPLHF.

V gene TRBV10-3 combines with J gene TRBJ1-2, with a possible D match to TRBD1 (6 bases). Germline-derived CDR1 and CDR2 are ENHRY and SYGVKD. Trimming removed 3 bases at V and 7 bases at J, with 12 bases between. The CDR3 covers 13 residues. The CDR3 nucleotides read TGTGCCATCAGTGAAACAACAGGGTCTGGCTACACCTTC. Its protein product is CAISETTGSGYTF.

The DNA of the CDR3 is TGTGCCAGCAGCATCTCGGGGATGAAGGGGTACGAGCAGTACTTC. As protein: CASSISGMKGYEQYF. The rearrangement uses TRBV5-6 and TRBJ2-7; tentatively, D is TRBD1 or TRBD2 (5 bases each). CDR1 is SGHDT, CDR2 YYEEEE, per germline. The length of the CDR3 is 15 residues. Trimming cost V 4 bases and J 4 bases, with 18 bases left between them. The complete variable domain, with remaining parts taken from reference TRBV5-6 and TRBJ2-7, reads DAGVTQSPTHLIKTRGQQVTLRCSPKSGHDTVSWYQQALGQGPQFIFQYYEEEERQRGNFPDRFSGHQFPNYSSELNVNALLLGDSALYLCASSISGMKGYEQYFGPGTRLTVT.

The chain links TRBV6-6 to TRBJ2-7; D unclear. V lost 5 bases and J lost 4, with 6 bases in between. The CDR3 sequence is 11 residues long. The germline CDR1 and CDR2 sequences are MNHNY and SVGAGI (reference sequence). This chain's CDR3 is CASSTLYEQYF. CDR3 sequence (DNA): TGTGCCAGCAGTACCCTATACGAGCAGTACTTC.

This clone turned up a few times. The chain carries TRBV15 and TRBJ2-2; 8 positions agree with TRBD1. The CDR3 totals 15 residues. V shed 1 base, J shed 7 bases, and the junction held 5 bases outside the gene matches. The germline CDR1 and CDR2 sequences are LNHNV and YYDKDF (reference sequence). As DNA, the CDR3 is TGTGCCACCAGCAGAGTGACAGGGGCAAGCGGGGAGCTGTTTTTT. Translation: CATSRVTGASGELFF.

This clone was picked up one time. The genes are TRBV6-5 and TRBJ1-1; D is unresolved. The V gene lost 2 bases and the J gene lost 1 base, with 8 bases spanning the gap. Germline V gene data show CDR1 as MNHEY and CDR2 as SVGAGI. The CDR3 is 14 amino acids. The CDR3 DNA reads TGTGCCAGCAGTTACACGGCTGGGAACACTGAAGCTTTCTTT. Protein product: CASSYTAGNTEAFF.

This chain links TRBV2 with TRBJ2-5; no definite D call. V lost 5 bases and J 1 base, leaving 5 bases between the germline ends. CDR3 size: 12 residues. CDR1 SNHLY and CDR2 FYNNEI come from the germline V gene. The CDR3 DNA reads as TGTGCCAGCAGTTTTTCCCAAGAGACCCAGTACTTC. This sequence encodes CASSFSQETQYF. The whole variable domain, filled in from reference TRBV2 and TRBJ2-5, reads EPEVTQTPSHQVTQMGQEVILRCVPISNHLYFYWYRQILGQKVEFLVSFYNNEISEKSEIFDDQFSVERPDGSNFTLKIRSTKLEDSAMYFCASSFSQETQYFGPGTRLLVL.

The CDR3 DNA sequence: TGTGCCAGCAGCGTAGCTGGGGCAGGGAAGAACGAGCAGTACTTC. Its translation is CASSVAGAGKNEQYF. The chain combines TRBV9 with TRBJ2-7, with a tentative D call TRBD1 (5 bases). Germline values: CDR1 SGDLS, CDR2 YYNGEE. The ends were cut back, 0 bases at V and 5 bases at J, with 15 bases in the middle. The CDR3 totals 15 residues. Complete variable domain (other parts from reference TRBV9 and TRBJ2-7): DSGVTQTPKHLITATGQRVTLRCSPRSGDLSVYWYQQSLDQGLQFLIQYYNGEERAKGNILERFSAQQFPDLHSELNLSSLELGDSALYFCASSVAGAGKNEQYFGPGTRLTVT.

The chain employs TRBV9 and TRBJ2-3; D uncertain. This CDR3 has 11 residues. In germline, CDR1 is SGDLS, CDR2 YYNGEE. The ends were cut back, 3 bases at V and 6 bases at J, with 5 bases in the middle. CDR3 sequence reads: CASSASDTQYF. The CDR3 DNA follows: TGTGCCAGCAGCGCCTCGGATACGCAGTATTTT. Variable domain in full (rest from reference TRBV9 and TRBJ2-3): DSGVTQTPKHLITATGQRVTLRCSPRSGDLSVYWYQQSLDQGLQFLIQYYNGEERAKGNILERFSAQQFPDLHSELNLSSLELGDSALYFCASSASDTQYFGPGTRLTVL.

This chain uses TRBV30 with TRBJ1-5, with D possibly being TRBD1 (6 bases). The germline V gene encodes CDR1 GTSNPN and CDR2 SVGIG (reference sequence). V was pared by 3 bases and J by 4 bases, with 16 bases between. CDR3 length equals 15 residues. The chain's CDR3 is CAWRDKGRGNQPQHF. CDR3 in DNA: TGTGCCTGGAGAGATAAGGGCAGGGGAAATCAGCCCCAGCATTTT.

The rearrangement links TRBV6-4 to TRBJ2-3; TRBD2 aligns across 9 bases. There are 16 residues in the CDR3. J was trimmed by 8 bases and V by 4 bases; bases with no gene match: 13. CDR1 MRHNA and CDR2 SNTAGT come from the germline V gene. CDR3 amino acids: CASSVLAGDPPATQYF. CDR3 DNA: TGTGCCAGCAGTGTACTAGCGGGCGATCCACCAGCTACGCAGTATTTT.

The genes are TRBV30 and TRBJ1-4; D may be TRBD1 (5 bases). Germline CDR1 GTSNPN, CDR2 SVGIG (reference sequence). Trimming pared 7 bases from V and 5 bases from J, leaving 17 bases between. The CDR3 spans 14 residues. The CDR3 is CASGDLGGNEKLFF. CDR3 sequence (DNA): TGTGCCTCGGGTGATCTCGGGGGAAATGAAAAACTGTTTTTT.

The rearrangement uses TRBV7-2 and TRBJ1-3; 9 bases fit TRBD1. Unmatched junction bases numbered 2, after V lost 5 bases and J lost 6 bases. Germline V gene data show CDR1 as SGHTA and CDR2 as FQGNSA. This CDR3 spans 13 amino acids. The CDR3 reads CASSPQGANTIYF. The CDR3, as DNA: TGTGCCAGCAGCCCACAGGGGGCAAACACCATATATTTT.

The chain joins TRBV6-1 to TRBJ1-3; D is ambiguous. Trimming shortened V by 0 bases and J by 2 bases, and 11 bases separated the two germline ends. The CDR3 is 16 amino acids. The germline V gene encodes CDR1 MNHNS and CDR2 SASEGT. The CDR3 sequence: CASSEAVVPAGNTIYF. The CDR3 bases are TGTGCCAGCAGTGAAGCGGTGGTACCGGCTGGAAACACCATATATTTT.

The chain links TRBV6-5 to TRBJ2-7, with a weak D call TRBD1 (5 bases). CDR1 is MNHEY and CDR2 is SVGAGI in the germline V gene. V was trimmed by 6 bases and J by 3 bases, leaving 15 bases between them. The CDR3 spans 14 residues. The CDR3 DNA is TGTGCCAGCAGCCCGGACACGGTAGGCTACGAGCAGTACGTC. Translating it yields CASSPDTVGYEQYV.